A single sample is the source of the 14 T cell receptor beta chains below, sequenced in a study of shared clonotypes between healthy human individuals. Using immunoSEQ multiplex PCR, the repertoire was profiled, and TCRdb retains in-frame clones only, with some absent. The data show around 1.1 million clones, approximately 78% seen once. The sequencing input was memory CD4+ T cells from PBMCs. Subset indicated: CD45RA-negative fraction. Source of these receptors: a man aged 18 to 30 in good health. Some clones in this sample may be carry-over from other donors' samples.

The gene calls are TRBV9 and TRBJ2-7; D possibly uses TRBD1 or TRBD2 (5 bases each). The CDR3 sequence is 15 residues long. The V end lost 4 bases, the J end lost 0 bases, and 14 bases lay between the germline ends. Germline CDR1 SGDLS, CDR2 YYNGEE. CDR3 sequence (DNA): TGTGCCAGCAGCCCCCGGGGCCTTAGCTCCTACGAGCAGTACTTC. Translation gives CASSPRGLSSYEQYF. Full variable domain (rest looked up from reference TRBV9 and TRBJ2-7): DSGVTQTPKHLITATGQRVTLRCSPRSGDLSVYWYQQSLDQGLQFLIQYYNGEERAKGNILERFSAQQFPDLHSELNLSSLELGDSALYFCASSPRGLSSYEQYFGPGTRLTVT.

The V call is TRBV6-1, the J call TRBJ2-7; TRBD1 aligns across 12 bases. The CDR3 totals 15 residues. Germline CDR1 and CDR2: MNHNS and SASEGT. V trimming: 4 bases; J trimming: 5 bases; junction bases outside the gene matches: 6. The CDR3, as DNA: TGTGCCAGCAGTGCGGGGACAGGGGGCAGCGACGAGCAGTACTTC. This encodes CASSAGTGGSDEQYF.

The chain couples TRBV7-2 to TRBJ1-5, with unresolved D. CDR1 is SGHTA, CDR2 FQGNSA, per germline. V lost 1 base to trimming and J lost 0 bases, with 7 bases between them. The CDR3 is made up of 15 amino acids. The CDR3 coding sequence is TGTGCCAGCAGCTTAGGGGCACTTAGCAATCAGCCCCAGCATTTT. Translating gives CASSLGALSNQPQHF.

This clone was found once. This chain joins TRBV27 and TRBJ1-2; 12 positions match TRBD1. V lost 3 bases, J lost 7 bases, and 6 bases stayed unmatched. This CDR3 is built from 15 residues. The V gene's germline CDR1 is MNHEY and CDR2 SMNVEV (reference sequence). Here the CDR3 reads CASSFRDRGRSGYTF. Written as DNA, the CDR3 is TGTGCCAGCAGTTTCCGGGACAGGGGGCGTAGTGGCTACACCTTC.

The rearrangement links TRBV5-1 to TRBJ2-7; the match to TRBD2 covers 8 bases. The CDR3 contains 15 residues. Germline V gene data show CDR1 as SGHRS and CDR2 as YFSETQ. After removal of 0 bases from V and 2 bases from J, the junction contained 4 bases not matched to a gene. The CDR3 loop is CASSLDSGRAYEQYF. CDR3 DNA: TGCGCCAGCAGCTTGGATTCCGGGAGGGCCTACGAGCAGTACTTC.

This clone has only one observation. The V gene is TRBV18, the J gene TRBJ1-3; D uncertain. CDR1 and CDR2 (germline): KGHSH, LQKENI. Between the trimmed V and J ends, which lost 0 bases and 4 bases, there was a span of 7 bases. This CDR3 region has 14 residues. CDR3 protein: CASSPPQEGNTIYF. The DNA for the CDR3 is TGTGCCAGCTCACCACCGCAGGAGGGAAACACCATATATTTT. Based on the CDR3 plus reference TRBV18 and TRBJ1-3, the full variable domain is NAGVMQNPRHLVRRRGQEARLRCSPMKGHSHVYWYRQLPEEGLKFMVYLQKENIIDESGMPKERFSAEFPKEGPSILRIQQVVRGDSAAYFCASSPPQEGNTIYFGEGSWLTVV.

The chain employs TRBV4-1 and TRBJ1-4; no firm D call. The CDR3 totals 12 residues. V lost 0 bases and J lost 7, with 3 bases in between. Germline V lookup: CDR1 MGHRA, CDR2 YSYEKL. Written as DNA, the CDR3 is TGCGCCAGCAGCCAAGACAGTGAAAAACTGTTTTTT. Translated, it gives CASSQDSEKLFF.

The chain employs TRBV11-2 and TRBJ1-4; TRBD1 is a possible D gene (5 bases). CDR3 length equals 16 residues. Germline V lookup: CDR1 SGHAT, CDR2 FQNNGV. V lost 5 bases and J 11 bases, leaving 24 bases between the germline ends. The CDR3: CASSRPREGRGGKLFF. The CDR3 coding sequence is TGTGCCAGCAGCCGCCCCAGGGAGGGCCGTGGCGGGAAACTGTTTTTT.

The chain combines TRBV28 with TRBJ2-3, with 8 bases lining up with TRBD2. Germline CDR1 reads MDHEN; CDR2 reads SYDVKM. This CDR3 region has 14 residues. V shed 6 bases, J shed 0 bases, and the junction held 2 bases outside the gene matches. The CDR3 reads CASRSSGSTDTQYF. The CDR3 DNA follows: TGTGCCAGCAGATCTAGCGGGAGCACAGATACGCAGTATTTT.

The V gene is TRBV6-5, the J gene TRBJ2-5, with D perhaps TRBD1 (6 bases). Germline CDR1 reads MNHEY; CDR2 reads SVGAGI. The V gene lost 7 bases and the J gene lost 4 bases, with 16 bases spanning the gap. CDR3 length: 14 residues. The CDR3 nucleotides are TGTGCCAGCACCGATACAGGGATGGGAGAGACCCAGTACTTC. Protein sequence: CASTDTGMGETQYF.

The chain joins TRBV7-8 to TRBJ1-3, with TRBD1 identical over 7 bases. Trimming took 4 bases from V and 3 from J; bases not matched to a gene: 15. The CDR3 has 18 residues. Looked up from germline, CDR1 is SGHVS and CDR2 is FQNEAQ. DNA of the CDR3: TGTGCCAGCAGCTCCTTCCCGACAGGGATACAAGGTGGAAACACCATATATTTT. It encodes CASSSFPTGIQGGNTIYF.

The chain links TRBV5-1 to TRBJ1-3; TRBD1 might be the D (5 bases). From germline, CDR1 is SGHRS and CDR2 YFSETQ. V lost 3 bases, J lost 2 bases, and 12 bases lay in between. CDR3 size: 15 residues. CDR3: CASSSAGAAGNTIYF. CDR3 in DNA: TGCGCCAGCAGCTCTGCTGGGGCGGCTGGAAACACCATATATTTT.

This sequence joins TRBV7-6 and TRBJ2-3, with 8 bases matching TRBD2. Germline CDR1 and CDR2: SGHVS and FNYEAQ. The CDR3 has 16 residues. V lost 1 base to trimming and J lost 4 bases; unmatched junction nucleotides: 7. The chain's CDR3 is CASSLGSGGRADTQYF. CDR3 DNA: TGTGCCAGCAGCTTAGGTTCGGGAGGGAGGGCAGATACGCAGTATTTT.

V usage is TRBV2 and J usage is TRBJ2-3; the D gene is possibly TRBD1 (6 bases). Per germline, CDR1 SNHLY and CDR2 FYNNEI. Between the trimmed V and J ends, which lost 5 bases and 2 bases, there was a span of 11 bases. CDR3 size: 14 residues. The CDR3 sequence: CASSWTALTDTQYF. The CDR3 DNA sequence: TGTGCCAGCAGTTGGACAGCCCTCACAGATACGCAGTATTTT.